This T cell receptor beta chain came from a study of T-cell memory formation after mild COVID-19. Overall study: Across donors, TCR clusters were largely donor specific. Study outcomes and limitations: Prior to infection, memory already included some responding clones, suggesting cross-reactive memory joined. The authors left the SARS-CoV-2 specificity of second-wave clones peaking on day 37 unconfirmed. Clones that contracted from day 15 to 85 were balanced CD4/CD8, while later expanders leaned CD4+.

This CDR3 comprises 15 residues. Looked up from germline, CDR1 is SGHDT and CDR2 is YYEEEE. The V segment lost 4 bases and the J segment 10 bases; nucleotides outside the gene matches: 16. A word on this clonotype: Its target is unknown.

TCRdb independently ran MiXCR on the 5' RACE reads; one entry per CDR3 protein. The sample lists some 190,000 distinct CDR3 sequences, 16% seen once, with more than 2% in the top ten. The chain uses TRBV5-6 and TRBJ2-5, with 7 bases lining up with TRBD1. Material: PBMCs or a T cell subset sorted from them (not recorded which). The TCR was taken from an adult woman who had mild COVID-19 (a few samples of this study predate the infection). Cell type and time point are not known. In DNA form, the CDR3 reads TGTGCCAGCAGCATCCGGCCGGGACAGTACTGGGGCCAGTACTTC. Translating it yields CASSIRPGQYWGQYF.